This record looks at one T cell receptor (beta chain) sequence and its context. Its cognate antigen is unknown. The protocol was immunoSEQ multiplex PCR, while the TCRdb copy is restricted to in-frame clones and leaves out a portion. The sample consists of about 61,000 clones, about 85% of them appearing once. The entry originates in a study of OX40 agonist ivuxolimab in advanced cancers. For the study at large: While on treatment, patients had intravenous ivuxolimab at 0.01 to 10 mg/kg every 2 weeks.

Germline V gives CDR1 SGHAT, CDR2 FQNNGV. The CDR3 covers 15 residues. Between the trimmed V and J ends, which lost 1 base and 2 bases, there was a span of 9 bases. Broader study findings: At 0.1 to 3.0 mg/kg and by week 6, clonal expansion occurred in CD4+ and CD8+ blood T cells.

The receptor was isolated from an adult with an advanced solid tumor such as melanoma, head and neck, liver or kidney cancer. Sample: CD4+ or CD8+ T cells sorted from blood, taken in a trial of the OX40 agonist ivuxolimab. The chain couples TRBV11-2 to TRBJ2-1; D is possibly TRBD1 (5 bases). In DNA, the CDR3 is TGTGCCAGCAGCTTAGGGACAATCCCCTACAATGAGCAGTTCTTC. Translating it yields CASSLGTIPYNEQFF.